Following are 25 T cell receptor beta chains from one sample sequenced in a study of molecular identifiers for immune sequencing clone quantification. TCRdb re-derived calls from the PCR reads in MiXCR, one entry per CDR3 protein. The sample carries around 82,000 distinct CDR3 sequences, 15% to 20% recorded once. Sequences were obtained from naive CD8+ T cells from blood, with Jurkat cell RNA spiked in. Subset meaning: FACS-sorted CD8+CD4-CCR7+CD45RA+ naive T cells. These receptor sequences come from a human donor in good health. Some libraries in this study had Jurkat cell RNA spiked in.

This clonotype was seen many times. This CDR3 reads CASSILGGTEAFF. CDR3 sequence (DNA): TGTGCCAGTAGTATACTGGGGGGCACTGAAGCTTTCTTT. The chain employs TRBV19 and TRBJ1-1, with D tentatively TRBD1 (5 bases). The V end lost 2 bases, the J end lost 4 bases, and 8 bases lay between the germline ends. CDR3 length equals 13 residues. The germline V gene encodes CDR1 LNHDA and CDR2 SQIVND (reference sequence).

The chain links TRBV6-1 to TRBJ2-1, with TRBD2 matching 11 bases. Trimming took 8 bases from V and 3 from J; bases not matched to a gene: 3. The CDR3 runs to 14 residues. The germline gives CDR1 MNHNS, CDR2 SASEGT. The CDR3 protein is CASGGLAGYNEQFF. In nucleotides, the CDR3 is TGTGCCAGCGGCGGACTAGCGGGCTACAATGAGCAGTTCTTC.

The rearrangement uses TRBV3-1 and TRBJ2-1, with D unresolved. Trimming shortened V by 3 bases and J by 8 bases, and 5 bases separated the two germline ends. The CDR3 has 11 amino acids. Germline V lookup: CDR1 LGHDT, CDR2 YNNKEL (reference sequence). As DNA, the CDR3 is TGTGCCAGCAGCCATTTAGATGAGCAGTTCTTC. This gives the protein CASSHLDEQFF.

This clonotype was counted a single time. A much larger clone is a single base away; this may be a read error. Written as DNA, the CDR3 is TGTGCCAGCACGCGCGGCGCAGGGGGGTGGAATTCACCCCTCCACTTT. This encodes CASTRGAGGWNSPLHF. This chain joins TRBV11-2 and TRBJ1-6; 7 bases match TRBD1. CDR3 length: 16 amino acids. Trimming took 7 bases from V and 7 from J; bases not matched to a gene: 13. Germline CDR1 and CDR2: SGHAT and FQNNGV.

This clonotype was counted at least ten times. This chain connects TRBV28 to TRBJ2-5, with a tentative D call TRBD2 (6 bases). There are 16 residues in the CDR3. Per the germline V gene, CDR1 is MDHEN and CDR2 is SYDVKM. The V gene lost 6 bases and the J gene lost 1 base, with 18 bases spanning the gap. CDR3 region: CASRTTRFFPQETQYF. The CDR3 nucleotides are TGTGCCAGCAGGACGACTAGATTTTTCCCCCAAGAGACCCAGTACTTC.

The sample holds many counts of this clonotype. V usage is TRBV27 and J usage is TRBJ1-4; TRBD1 is a possible D gene (5 bases). CDR1 is MNHEY, CDR2 SMNVEV, per germline (reference sequence). The CDR3 is 13 residues long. V was shortened by 6 bases and J by 7 bases, with 12 bases between the two germline ends. The DNA for the CDR3 is TGTGCCAGCAGCCAGCAGGGAAGTGAAAAACTGTTTTTT. This sequence encodes CASSQQGSEKLFF.

This clonotype was detected many times. J is TRBJ2-3 and V is TRBV9; 16 bases are a match to TRBD2. The CDR3 consists of 14 residues. With V trimmed by 3 bases and J by 15 bases, 7 bases remained unmatched. Germline CDR1 SGDLS, CDR2 YYNGEE. The DNA of the CDR3 is TGTGCCAGCAGCGCGGGACTAGCGGGAGGGCCTTTATATTTT. Translated, it gives CASSAGLAGGPLYF.

Ten or more counts support this clonotype. V usage is TRBV7-9 and J usage is TRBJ2-7; 11 nucleotides match TRBD2. The ends lost 6 bases at V and 6 bases at J; junction bases unmatched: 7. CDR1 and CDR2 (germline): SEHNR, FQNEAQ (reference sequence). The CDR3 covers 14 residues. CDR3 residues: CASRPTSGEAEQYF. The CDR3 nucleotides are TGTGCCAGCAGACCGACTAGCGGGGAGGCCGAGCAGTACTTC.

This clonotype was found many times. This chain joins TRBV7-9 and TRBJ1-1, with D unresolved. The ends were cut back, 6 bases at V and 1 base at J, with 21 bases in the middle. The CDR3 totals 17 residues. Germline V gene lookup returns CDR1 SEHNR and CDR2 FQNEAQ (reference sequence). CDR3 residues: CASSLLILNLGNTEAFF. The CDR3 region has the DNA TGTGCCAGCAGTTTACTCATCCTTAATCTGGGGAACACTGAAGCTTTCTTT.

This clonotype was counted ten times or more. The chain has TRBV13 and TRBJ1-1; TRBD1 is a possible D gene (6 bases). Trimming cost V 4 bases and J 5 bases, with 17 bases left between them. CDR3 length: 15 residues. In germline, CDR1 is PRHDT, CDR2 FYEKMQ (reference sequence). CDR3 coding DNA: TGTGCCAGCAGCTACGGACAGTTCGGAGGTACTGAAGCTTTCTTT. It is translated as CASSYGQFGGTEAFF.

About this clonotype: A much more abundant neighbour one base away suggests this may be a read error. V is TRBV28 and J is TRBJ1-5, with 8 bases lining up with TRBD1. Germline CDR1 reads MDHEN; CDR2 reads SYDVKM. This CDR3 has 15 amino acids. V dropped 8 bases and J dropped 2; count of bases not matched to a gene: 8. In nucleotides, the CDR3 is TGTGCCAGCGGCCGGACAGGGCTAGGCAATCAGCCCCAGCATTTT. Encoded protein: CASGRTGLGNQPQHF. The full variable domain, its missing parts supplied by reference TRBV28 and TRBJ1-5, is DVKVTQSSRYLVKRTGEKVFLECVQDMDHENMFWYRQDPGLGLRLIYFSYDVKMKEKGDIPEGYSVSREKKERFSLILESASTNQTSMYLCASGRTGLGNQPQHFGDGTRLSIL.

This clonotype has just a few counts. This chain joins TRBV19 and TRBJ2-7; D is perhaps TRBD1 or TRBD2 (5 bases each). The CDR3 runs to 14 residues. Trimming shortened V by 3 bases and J by 5 bases, and 14 bases separated the two germline ends. Germline V CDR1 and CDR2: LNHDA, SQIVND (reference sequence). This CDR3 reads CASSIRDGPDEQYF. The CDR3, as DNA: TGTGCCAGTAGTATCCGGGACGGTCCGGACGAGCAGTACTTC.

This clonotype was recorded at least ten times. The V call is TRBV27, the J call TRBJ1-1, with unresolved D. Germline loops: CDR1 MNHEY, CDR2 SMNVEV (reference sequence). The CDR3 loop spans 15 amino acids. Trimming left V 0 bases short and J 0 bases short, with 8 bases between. The CDR3 loop reads CASSLSPSVNTEAFF. DNA of the CDR3: TGTGCCAGCAGTTTATCGCCTTCCGTGAACACTGAAGCTTTCTTT.

This clonotype appeared many times. V gene TRBV20-1 combines with J gene TRBJ2-7; D uncertain. Trimming left V 2 bases short and J 3 bases short, with 11 bases between. The CDR3 runs to 13 residues. CDR1 is DFQATT and CDR2 is SNEGSKA in the germline V gene (reference sequence). CDR3: CSARLDGNYEQYF. The CDR3 nucleotides read TGCAGTGCTAGATTGGACGGAAACTACGAGCAGTACTTC.

This clonotype was seen only once. This clone may be a read error of a much larger clone one base away. This sequence joins TRBV11-2 and TRBJ2-7, with 8 positions matching TRBD2. Germline-derived CDR1 and CDR2 are SGHAT and FQNNGV. The CDR3 runs 16 residues. The CDR3 spells CASTMGLAGYSYEQCF. As DNA, the CDR3 is TGTGCCAGCACCATGGGCTTAGCGGGGTACTCCTACGAGCAGTGCTTC.

This clonotype was detected many times. This chain connects TRBV5-5 to TRBJ2-3; weak D call: TRBD1 (5 bases). Germline V CDR1 and CDR2: SGHKS, YYEKEE (reference sequence). V was shortened by 0 bases and J by 4 bases, with 15 bases between the two germline ends. The CDR3 contains 16 residues. In DNA form, the CDR3 reads TGTGCCAGCAGCTTGGGTTGGACATCAGAGGCAGATACGCAGTATTTT. It translates to CASSLGWTSEADTQYF. The whole variable domain, filled in from reference TRBV5-5 and TRBJ2-3, reads DAGVTQSPTHLIKTRGQQVTLRCSPISGHKSVSWYQQVLGQGPQFIFQYYEKEERGRGNFPDRFSARQFPNYSSELNVNALLLGDSALYLCASSLGWTSEADTQYFGPGTRLTVL.

This clonotype was observed at least ten times. The rearrangement joins TRBV4-3 to TRBJ2-3; D tentatively fits TRBD1 or TRBD2 (5 bases each). Per germline, CDR1 LGHNA and CDR2 YSLEER. V dropped 4 bases and J dropped 4 bases, with 12 bases sitting between them. This CDR3 has 14 amino acids. CDR3 DNA: TGCGCCAGCAGCCCGTGGGTGGGGGCAGATACGCAGTATTTT. As protein: CASSPWVGADTQYF.

This clonotype was counted many times. The CDR3 DNA is TGTGCCAGCAGCCCCACAGTGTCAGCTGGTTACGAGCAGTACTTC. It yields the protein CASSPTVSAGYEQYF. V gene TRBV7-9 combines with J gene TRBJ2-7; no clear D. Per the germline V gene, CDR1 is SEHNR and CDR2 is FQNEAQ (reference sequence). This CDR3 comprises 15 residues. V was shortened by 5 bases and J by 4 bases, with 18 bases between the two germline ends.

The chain joins TRBV9 to TRBJ2-5; possible D gene TRBD2, 5 bases. CDR1 is SGDLS, CDR2 YYNGEE, per germline. Trimming removed 2 bases from V and 9 bases from J, with 20 bases in between. CDR3 length: 15 residues. The CDR3 sequence is CASSVAWAQEEAQYF. Written as DNA, the CDR3 is TGTGCCAGCAGCGTGGCTTGGGCCCAGGAGGAGGCCCAGTACTTC. The whole variable domain, remainder taken from reference TRBV9 and TRBJ2-5, is DSGVTQTPKHLITATGQRVTLRCSPRSGDLSVYWYQQSLDQGLQFLIQYYNGEERAKGNILERFSAQQFPDLHSELNLSSLELGDSALYFCASSVAWAQEEAQYFGPGTRLLVL.

This clonotype was counted many times. The chain combines TRBV30 with TRBJ2-1; no clear D. Trimming shortened V by 4 bases and J by 10 bases, and 11 bases separated the two germline ends. There are 11 residues in the CDR3. Germline V gene data show CDR1 as GTSNPN and CDR2 as SVGIG (reference sequence). For the CDR3, the DNA is TGTGCCTGGACCCTCGGTACCGAGCAGTTCTTC. Its translation is CAWTLGTEQFF.

In this sample, this clonotype turned up a few times. This sequence may be a read error, since a much larger clone differs from it by one base. This chain uses TRBV11-2 with TRBJ2-1, with a weak D call TRBD2 (5 bases). The CDR3 has 15 amino acids. Germline V CDR1 and CDR2: SGHAT, FQNNGV. DNA for the CDR3: TGTTCCAGCAGCTTCGAGGGTAGCTCCTACAATGAGCAGTTCTTC. Translation gives CSSSFEGSSYNEQFF.

This chain joins TRBV7-2 and TRBJ2-3, with 7 positions matching TRBD2. From germline, CDR1 is SGHTA and CDR2 FQGNSA. The CDR3 consists of 14 residues. Losses at the gene ends were 4 bases for V and 4 bases for J; bases not matched to a gene: 5. The CDR3 coding sequence is TGTGCCAGCAGCTGGGCTAGCGGCCCAGATACGCAGTATTTT. Encoded protein: CASSWASGPDTQYF.

This clonotype came up many times. V usage is TRBV4-1 and J usage is TRBJ1-2, with unresolved D. Germline CDR1 and CDR2: MGHRA and YSYEKL. CDR3 length: 14 amino acids. V was clipped by 0 bases and J by 2 bases, with 7 bases between them. CDR3 loop: CASSQESRNYGYTF. CDR3 sequence (DNA): TGCGCCAGCAGCCAAGAGTCAAGAAACTATGGCTACACCTTC.

This clonotype came up many times. The rearrangement joins TRBV20-1 to TRBJ2-3; D remains ambiguous. Germline-derived CDR1 and CDR2 are DFQATT and SNEGSKA (reference sequence). V lost 0 bases and J 2 bases, leaving 12 bases between the germline ends. This CDR3 has 15 amino acids. CDR3 amino acids: CSARDQGLVTDTQYF. The CDR3 bases are TGCAGTGCTAGAGATCAAGGGCTAGTCACAGATACGCAGTATTTT.

The V gene is TRBV7-9, the J gene TRBJ1-4; 7 positions match TRBD1. The CDR3 has 15 amino acids. Germline V lookup: CDR1 SEHNR, CDR2 FQNEAQ (reference sequence). V lost 4 bases to trimming and J lost 5 bases; unmatched junction nucleotides: 7. As DNA, the CDR3 is TGTGCCAGCAGCTCTACAGGGGCCCGAAATGAAAAACTGTTTTTT. Amino acids: CASSSTGARNEKLFF.